This TCR beta chain was observed in a study of T-cell reconstitution after alpha-beta-depleted transplantation in children. Overall study findings and caveats: It was reported that alpha-beta T cells came from several hundred expanded graft clones (about two months after transplant). A year had passed since transplant, and T-cell counts and diversity by then came mostly from newly produced T cells. There were some patients whose high TCRbeta diversity at day 60 came from surviving recipient T cells and thymic progenitors.

In regard to this clonotype: Its antigen is as yet unknown.

The CDR3 contains 16 residues. The germline V gene encodes CDR1 KGHDR and CDR2 SFDVKD. The V end was cut by 1 base, the J end by 2 bases, with 10 bases between. TCRbeta library preparation incorporated unique molecular identifiers. TCRdb called the PCR reads again in MiXCR, with one record for every CDR3 protein. The table has about 210,000 distinct CDR3 sequences, approximately 15% seen once. This sequence originates from a male patient between 2 and 10 years old who had a stem cell transplant for acute lymphoblastic leukemia, so the T cells may come from the graft donor. Sequenced here: PBMCs, mostly from graft donor cells, sampled 360 days after TCRalphabeta/CD19-depleted stem cell transplant. The V and J genes are TRBV24-1 and TRBJ2-2; no clear D. This CDR3 reads CATSDFSHTNTGELFF. In nucleotides, the CDR3 is TGTGCCACCAGTGATTTTAGCCATACCAACACCGGGGAGCTGTTTTTT.